Listed below are T cell receptor beta chains from one sample, sequenced in a study of regulatory T cells in long-lasting Graves disease. Via MiXCR, TCRdb re-called the multiplex PCR reads, giving one row per CDR3 protein. The sample includes around 400,000 distinct CDR3 sequences, about 15% of them seen just once. These same data were also listed under a study on T cells in Graves' hyperthyroidism and ophthalmopathy.

Specimen: peripheral blood mononuclear cells (PBMCs), collected at new diagnosis, from a patient treated with antithyroid drugs. These receptors all stem from a woman aged 40 to 50 with Graves disease. Both conserved end residues are trimmed from each CDR3. The order of the fields is D gene, V gene, J gene, CDR3 protein. The D gene is left open where the match is weak.

d_call: TRBD1; v_call: TRBV12-3/TRBV12-4; j_call: TRBJ1-6; cdr3_aa: ASGTEYNSPLH
d_call: -; v_call: TRBV10-3; j_call: TRBJ2-3; cdr3_aa: AISGGSPTTDTQY
d_call: -; v_call: TRBV28; j_call: TRBJ1-5; cdr3_aa: ASSLDWDSNQPQH
d_call: -; v_call: TRBV19; j_call: TRBJ1-5; cdr3_aa: ASSISRTTRGQPQH
d_call: -; v_call: TRBV3-1; j_call: TRBJ1-1; cdr3_aa: ASSQTTNTEAF
d_call: -; v_call: TRBV11-3; j_call: TRBJ2-1; cdr3_aa: ASSVSNNEQF
d_call: -; v_call: TRBV2; j_call: TRBJ1-6; cdr3_aa: ASSVSGGVADSPLH
d_call: TRBD1; v_call: TRBV27; j_call: TRBJ1-5; cdr3_aa: ASSSGQPSNQPQH
d_call: -; v_call: TRBV6-1; j_call: TRBJ2-1; cdr3_aa: ASSPPFRRTNNEQF
d_call: -; v_call: TRBV7-2; j_call: TRBJ2-1; cdr3_aa: ASSPKGETSSYNEQF
d_call: -; v_call: TRBV29-1; j_call: TRBJ1-2; cdr3_aa: SVGRAGVGGYT
d_call: TRBD2; v_call: TRBV19; j_call: TRBJ2-3; cdr3_aa: ASSYREADTQY
d_call: TRBD1; v_call: TRBV11-2; j_call: TRBJ2-1; cdr3_aa: ASSSGQGKMYNEQF
d_call: TRBD1; v_call: TRBV5-1; j_call: TRBJ1-4; cdr3_aa: ASSLNRGNEKLF
d_call: -; v_call: TRBV5-1; j_call: TRBJ2-1; cdr3_aa: ASSAGSPYNEQF
d_call: TRBD2; v_call: TRBV3-1; j_call: TRBJ2-3; cdr3_aa: ASSPLAGGNTDTQY
d_call: -; v_call: TRBV12-3/TRBV12-4; j_call: TRBJ2-7; cdr3_aa: ASSPSSRGAHEQY
d_call: -; v_call: TRBV5-1; j_call: TRBJ2-3; cdr3_aa: ASSLVGSLDTQY
d_call: -; v_call: TRBV28; j_call: TRBJ1-4; cdr3_aa: ASSTLRGGSREKLF
d_call: TRBD2; v_call: TRBV2; j_call: TRBJ2-3; cdr3_aa: ASRILAGSKY
d_call: -; v_call: TRBV19; j_call: TRBJ1-6; cdr3_aa: ASSIVAENSPLH
d_call: TRBD2; v_call: TRBV7-9; j_call: TRBJ2-5; cdr3_aa: ASSYEPGLAQETQY
d_call: TRBD1; v_call: TRBV7-9; j_call: TRBJ2-7; cdr3_aa: ASSLLGQGAYEQY
d_call: -; v_call: TRBV6-2/TRBV6-3; j_call: TRBJ1-2; cdr3_aa: ASRYGGYT
d_call: -; v_call: TRBV20-1; j_call: TRBJ2-1; cdr3_aa: SAPKLGDLGDEQF
d_call: -; v_call: TRBV11-3; j_call: TRBJ2-3; cdr3_aa: ASSNRAFTGGDTQY
d_call: TRBD1; v_call: TRBV7-9; j_call: TRBJ2-1; cdr3_aa: ASRPRPRGRVNEQF
d_call: TRBD1; v_call: TRBV7-6; j_call: TRBJ2-1; cdr3_aa: ASTRQGGNNEQF
d_call: -; v_call: TRBV7-2; j_call: TRBJ2-3; cdr3_aa: ASSAKGGTDTQY
d_call: -; v_call: TRBV19; j_call: TRBJ1-2; cdr3_aa: ASSTRTKYGYT
d_call: TRBD2; v_call: TRBV29-1; j_call: TRBJ2-1; cdr3_aa: SGRTSGLYNEQF
d_call: -; v_call: TRBV6-1; j_call: TRBJ2-2; cdr3_aa: ASSILSSTGNTGELF
d_call: TRBD1; v_call: TRBV6-1; j_call: TRBJ1-2; cdr3_aa: ASSERGDRDGYT
d_call: -; v_call: TRBV7-6; j_call: TRBJ2-3; cdr3_aa: ASSLVGAEKTQY
d_call: -; v_call: TRBV4-2; j_call: TRBJ1-1; cdr3_aa: ASSQEVGGMNTEAF
d_call: -; v_call: TRBV6-2/TRBV6-3; j_call: TRBJ2-1; cdr3_aa: ASRIAESYNEQF
d_call: -; v_call: TRBV2; j_call: TRBJ2-1; cdr3_aa: ASSVEGATYNEQF
d_call: TRBD1; v_call: TRBV27; j_call: TRBJ2-5; cdr3_aa: ASSWGQGRETQY
d_call: TRBD2; v_call: TRBV6-2/TRBV6-3; j_call: TRBJ2-1; cdr3_aa: ASTTRGGNSYNEQF
d_call: TRBD1; v_call: TRBV4-1; j_call: TRBJ1-1; cdr3_aa: ASSQAGGGQGLNTEAF
d_call: -; v_call: TRBV18; j_call: TRBJ1-5; cdr3_aa: ASSPRRAEDQPQH
d_call: -; v_call: TRBV2; j_call: TRBJ2-7; cdr3_aa: ASSEGRWGSSSYEQY
d_call: TRBD1; v_call: TRBV20-1; j_call: TRBJ2-7; cdr3_aa: SIAGEGAGSYEQY
d_call: TRBD2; v_call: TRBV20-1; j_call: TRBJ2-1; cdr3_aa: SAAGTSGYGNEQF
d_call: -; v_call: TRBV7-9; j_call: TRBJ2-1; cdr3_aa: ASSLGVGGFDEQF
d_call: TRBD1; v_call: TRBV11-3; j_call: TRBJ2-3; cdr3_aa: ASGSGQGTDTQY
d_call: -; v_call: TRBV12-3/TRBV12-4; j_call: TRBJ1-1; cdr3_aa: ASSLRTGGIAF
d_call: TRBD2; v_call: TRBV10-3; j_call: TRBJ2-1; cdr3_aa: ATWDSGSGEPAYQF
d_call: TRBD1; v_call: TRBV27; j_call: TRBJ2-5; cdr3_aa: ASSRTGDHRETQY
d_call: -; v_call: TRBV7-2; j_call: TRBJ2-5; cdr3_aa: ASSLAGGGTQY
d_call: TRBD2; v_call: TRBV15; j_call: TRBJ2-7; cdr3_aa: ATSTRLAGGSGALYEQY
d_call: TRBD1; v_call: TRBV11-2; j_call: TRBJ2-7; cdr3_aa: ASSLGAGGYHEQY
d_call: TRBD2; v_call: TRBV7-2; j_call: TRBJ2-7; cdr3_aa: ASSLLAGGVVEYEQY
d_call: TRBD1; v_call: TRBV6-2/TRBV6-3; j_call: TRBJ1-2; cdr3_aa: ASSARDRLSYGYT
d_call: -; v_call: TRBV18; j_call: TRBJ1-2; cdr3_aa: ASSLETSNYGYT
d_call: -; v_call: TRBV12-3/TRBV12-4; j_call: TRBJ2-7; cdr3_aa: ASRDTADPFYEQY
d_call: -; v_call: TRBV19; j_call: TRBJ1-3; cdr3_aa: ASSREGDSGNTIY
d_call: -; v_call: TRBV6-2/TRBV6-3; j_call: TRBJ2-7; cdr3_aa: ASRTAGSPYEQY
d_call: -; v_call: TRBV29-1; j_call: TRBJ1-1; cdr3_aa: SVGDMNTEAF